The 27 T cell receptor beta chains listed next were all sequenced from one sample in a study of cytomegalovirus exposure and HLA in healthy donors. TCRdb's table, derived via immunoSEQ multiplex PCR, lists solely in-frame clones and lacks some. Counted here are roughly 180,000 clones, around nine tenths occurring once; the ten biggest clones make up 6% to 8%. The sequenced material came from PBMCs. These receptors all stem from a man aged 25 to 45 in good health and CMV-seropositive.

The chain links TRBV27 to TRBJ2-1; perhaps TRBD2 as D (6 bases). Deletions cut 6 bases from V and 4 bases from J, with 10 bases between. Germline V gene sequence: CDR1 MNHEY, CDR2 SMNVEV (reference sequence). This CDR3 has 13 amino acids. The CDR3 DNA reads as TGTGCCAGCAGACCCGGGACTTACAATGAGCAGTTCTTC. Its protein is CASRPGTYNEQFF.

The chain joins TRBV5-6 to TRBJ1-1, with 8 bases lining up with TRBD1. This CDR3 has 17 residues. J was trimmed by 2 bases and V by 3 bases; bases with no gene match: 12. Germline assignment: CDR1 SGHDT and CDR2 YYEEEE. The CDR3 protein is CASSSVTGAVRNTEAFF. The CDR3 DNA is TGTGCCAGCAGCTCGGTGACAGGGGCGGTTAGAAACACTGAAGCTTTCTTT.

The chain links TRBV7-2 to TRBJ2-5; D perhaps matches TRBD2 (6 bases). CDR1 and CDR2 (germline): SGHTA, FQGNSA. The V end lost 1 base, the J end lost 4 bases, and 10 bases lay between the germline ends. This CDR3 is 14 amino acids long. CDR3 residues: CASSLELGGETQYF. The CDR3 nucleotides read TGTGCCAGCAGCTTAGAATTGGGGGGAGAGACCCAGTACTTC.

The chain couples TRBV29-1 to TRBJ2-1; tentatively, D is TRBD1 or TRBD2 (5 bases each). The CDR3 runs to 13 residues. Trimming shortened V by 5 bases and J by 7 bases, and 15 bases separated the two germline ends. Germline V gene lookup returns CDR1 SQVTM and CDR2 ANQGSEA. The CDR3 nucleotides read TGCAGCGTTTGTTGGGACCCCGGGAATGAGCAGTTCTTC. This gives the protein CSVCWDPGNEQFF.

V gene TRBV6-1 combines with J gene TRBJ2-7; 8 bases match TRBD1. J lost 6 bases, V lost 4 bases, and 14 bases had no gene match. The CDR3 sequence is 16 residues long. Germline V gene sequence: CDR1 MNHNS, CDR2 SASEGT. The CDR3 here is CASSGGLGQGFREQYF. CDR3 nucleotides: TGTGCCAGCAGTGGGGGGCTTGGACAGGGATTTCGCGAGCAGTACTTC.

V and J are TRBV2 and TRBJ1-5; D perhaps matches TRBD1 (5 bases). Looked up from germline, CDR1 is SNHLY and CDR2 is FYNNEI. The V gene lost 2 bases and the J gene lost 4 bases, with 9 bases spanning the gap. This CDR3 has 14 residues. The CDR3 coding sequence is TGTGCCAGCAGTGAAATACAGGTTAATCAGCCCCAGCATTTT. Its translation is CASSEIQVNQPQHF.

The chain recombines TRBV4-3 with TRBJ1-2; 9 bases align to TRBD1. J gave up 4 bases and V 1 base, and 10 bases lay outside the gene matches. Germline V gene data show CDR1 as LGHNA and CDR2 as YSLEER. There are 17 residues in the CDR3. DNA of the CDR3: TGCGCCAGCAGCCAAGGGGGGAACAGGGGGCAGGCCTATGGCTACACCTTC. Its translation is CASSQGGNRGQAYGYTF.

The J gene is TRBJ2-3, the V gene TRBV2, with 10 bases aligning to TRBD1. Germline V gene data show CDR1 as SNHLY and CDR2 as FYNNEI. V was clipped by 7 bases and J by 1 base; unmatched bases: 5. CDR3 size: 15 residues. This chain's CDR3 is CASKGGTGGTDTQYF. As DNA, the CDR3 is TGTGCCAGCAAAGGGGGGACAGGGGGCACAGATACGCAGTATTTT. The full variable domain, completed using reference TRBV2 and TRBJ2-3, is EPEVTQTPSHQVTQMGQEVILRCVPISNHLYFYWYRQILGQKVEFLVSFYNNEISEKSEIFDDQFSVERPDGSNFTLKIRSTKLEDSAMYFCASKGGTGGTDTQYFGPGTRLTVL.

This clone showed up just once. This chain uses TRBV14 with TRBJ2-7; tentatively, D is TRBD2 (5 bases). CDR3 size: 11 residues. Germline-derived CDR1 and CDR2 are SGHDN and FVKESK. V was shortened by 9 bases and J by 6 bases, with 12 bases between the two germline ends. DNA of the CDR3: TGTGCCAGTAGCGCTGGTCGCGAGCAGTACTTC. The encoded protein is CASSAGREQYF. Using reference TRBV14 and TRBJ2-7 for the parts outside the CDR3, the full variable domain is EAGVTQFPSHSVIEKGQTVTLRCDPISGHDNLYWYRRVMGKEIKFLLHFVKESKQDESGMPNNRFLAERTGGTYSTLKVQPAELEDSGVYFCASSAGREQYFGPGTRLTVT.

The count of this clone is one. Distinct nucleotide sequences in the sample also encode this CDR3. The chain joins TRBV30 to TRBJ1-5; D call uncertain. The germline V and J ends were trimmed by 0 bases and 4 bases, with 10 bases remaining between them. The CDR3 is 14 amino acids. The V gene's germline CDR1 is GTSNPN and CDR2 SVGIG (reference sequence). Here the CDR3 reads CAWSVPGGNQPQHF. CDR3 DNA sequence: TGTGCCTGGAGTGTTCCGGGAGGGAATCAGCCCCAGCATTTT.

The rearrangement joins TRBV4-1 to TRBJ2-3; the D call may be TRBD1 or TRBD2 (5 bases each). Deletions cut 1 base from V and 6 bases from J, with 14 bases between. This CDR3 spans 15 amino acids. The germline V gene encodes CDR1 MGHRA and CDR2 YSYEKL. The CDR3 reads CASSQVGGRPDTQYF. The CDR3 coding sequence is TGCGCCAGCAGCCAAGTTGGGGGACGACCGGATACGCAGTATTTT.

The rearrangement uses TRBV29-1 and TRBJ2-1; 9 nucleotides line up with TRBD2. After removal of 3 bases from V and 6 bases from J, the junction contained 9 bases not matched to a gene. The CDR3 extends over 15 amino acids. The germline gives CDR1 SQVTM, CDR2 ANQGSEA. In DNA, the CDR3 is TGCAGCGTTGATGGTCCTAGCGGGACGGGCAATGAGCAGTTCTTC. Encoded protein: CSVDGPSGTGNEQFF.

The chain carries TRBV12-5 and TRBJ2-3; perhaps TRBD2 as D (5 bases). The CDR3 runs 14 residues. Germline lookup yields CDR1 LGHNT and CDR2 FRNRAP. Trimming cost V 7 bases and J 0 bases, with 11 bases left between them. CDR3 nucleotide sequence: TGTGCTAGTGCCCGGGAAAGAAGCACAGATACGCAGTATTTT. Translating gives CASARERSTDTQYF.

V is TRBV6-5 and J is TRBJ2-1, with D possibly TRBD2 on 6 matching bases. V dropped 2 bases and J dropped 7 bases, with 15 bases sitting between them. CDR1 is MNHEY and CDR2 is SVGAGI in the germline V gene. The CDR3 runs 15 residues. This CDR3 is CASSYAHGGRNEQFF. The CDR3, as DNA: TGTGCCAGCAGTTACGCACACGGAGGGAGGAATGAGCAGTTCTTC.

The genes are TRBV19 and TRBJ2-7; D may be TRBD2 (5 bases). Germline loops: CDR1 LNHDA, CDR2 SQIVND (reference sequence). Trimming took off 6 bases at V and 0 bases at J, with 18 bases between the two ends. The CDR3 covers 16 residues. CDR3 sequence (DNA): TGTGCCAGTAGCCCCCCCTCGGACTCCCTCTCCTACGAGCAGTACTTC. Translated, it gives CASSPPSDSLSYEQYF.

The J gene is TRBJ2-3, the V gene TRBV18; the match to TRBD1 covers 7 bases. The length of the CDR3 is 15 residues. The germline V gene has CDR1 KGHSH and CDR2 LQKENI. J gave up 2 bases and V 3 bases, and 5 bases lay outside the gene matches. Here the CDR3 DNA reads TGTGCCAGCTCACCCCGGGACAGCGCCACAGATACGCAGTATTTT. It specifies CASSPRDSATDTQYF.

The chain carries TRBV13 and TRBJ2-3; D is perhaps TRBD1 (5 bases). V lost 1 base and J lost 4, with 15 bases in between. The germline V gene encodes CDR1 PRHDT and CDR2 FYEKMQ (reference sequence). The CDR3 sequence is 16 residues long. The CDR3: CASSLEVGVGSDTQYF. CDR3 bases: TGTGCCAGCAGCTTAGAGGTAGGGGTCGGGTCAGATACGCAGTATTTT.

The chain has TRBV5-6 and TRBJ1-2; D possibly corresponds to TRBD1 (6 bases). V lost 3 bases and J 6 bases, leaving 12 bases between the germline ends. CDR1 is SGHDT, CDR2 YYEEEE, per germline. The CDR3 covers 13 residues. Here the CDR3 DNA reads TGTGCCAGCAGCTCAGGGGAATACCATGGCTACACCTTC. It codes for CASSSGEYHGYTF.

The chain joins TRBV7-2 to TRBJ2-7, with 9 bases aligning to TRBD2. Germline V gene data show CDR1 as SGHTA and CDR2 as FQGNSA. This CDR3 comprises 16 residues. The V gene end was trimmed by 5 bases and the J gene end by 7 bases; junction bases not matched to a gene: 15. CDR3 bases: TGTGCCAGCAGCCGTGGATCGGCTAGCGGGGTCGAAGAGCAGTACTTC. It encodes CASSRGSASGVEEQYF.

The J gene is TRBJ2-7, the V gene TRBV11-3; 9 positions match TRBD1. The length of the CDR3 is 18 residues. V shed 1 base, J shed 0 bases, and the junction held 10 bases outside the gene matches. The germline gives CDR1 SGHNT, CDR2 YENEEA. This CDR3 is CASSLGDRVTVSSYEQYF. In DNA form, the CDR3 reads TGTGCCAGCAGCTTAGGGGACAGGGTTACCGTTAGCTCCTACGAGCAGTACTTC.

DNA for the CDR3: TGTGCCAGCAGTAGACTAGGCAATGAGCAGTTCTTC. Its translation is CASSRLGNEQFF. This chain joins TRBV27 and TRBJ2-1; a possible D gene is TRBD2 (6 bases). V gave up 5 bases and J gave up 6 bases, with 8 bases separating them. The CDR3 loop spans 12 amino acids. The germline V gene encodes CDR1 MNHEY and CDR2 SMNVEV (reference sequence).

The chain links TRBV9 to TRBJ2-5, with D tentatively TRBD2 (6 bases). The CDR3 sequence is 12 residues long. Looked up from germline, CDR1 is SGDLS and CDR2 is YYNGEE. Trimming pared 3 bases from V and 5 bases from J, leaving 8 bases between. The CDR3 region is CASSASAETQYF. The CDR3 coding sequence is TGTGCCAGCAGCGCTAGCGCGGAGACCCAGTACTTC.

This chain uses TRBV6-5 with TRBJ1-1; unclear D gene. Germline CDR1 and CDR2: MNHEY and SVGAGI. The CDR3 is 14 residues long. V dropped 6 bases and J dropped 1 base, with 12 bases sitting between them. CDR3 bases: TGTGCCAGCAGCGCTCCGCACAGGAACACTGAAGCTTTCTTT. Its protein is CASSAPHRNTEAFF.

The chain uses TRBV5-1 and TRBJ1-2; 7 bases match TRBD1. CDR3 length: 15 amino acids. Trimming removed 4 bases from V and 1 base from J; junction bases left unmatched: 7. Germline V gene data show CDR1 as SGHRS and CDR2 as YFSETQ. In DNA, the CDR3 is TGCGCCAGCAGCCCGGACAGGACCAGTAACTATGGCTACACCTTC. Its translation: CASSPDRTSNYGYTF.

This rearrangement joins TRBV29-1 to TRBJ2-3; no definite D call. This CDR3 is built from 16 residues. V was trimmed by 0 bases and J by 4 bases, leaving 17 bases between them. The germline V gene encodes CDR1 SQVTM and CDR2 ANQGSEA. The CDR3, as DNA: TGCAGCGTTGAAGACCCCACAACGACAACCCCAGATACGCAGTATTTT. It is translated as CSVEDPTTTTPDTQYF.

The rearrangement links TRBV7-2 to TRBJ2-1, with D perhaps matching TRBD1 (5 bases). The CDR3 length is 15 residues. Germline V gene data show CDR1 as SGHTA and CDR2 as FQGNSA. The ends were cut back, 3 bases at V and 0 bases at J, with 9 bases in the middle. This CDR3 reads CASSLEQVSYNEQFF. Written as DNA, the CDR3 is TGTGCCAGCAGCTTGGAACAGGTCTCCTACAATGAGCAGTTCTTC.

This clone has just one count. This chain connects TRBV27 to TRBJ1-5, with D possibly matching TRBD1 (6 bases). The germline V gene has CDR1 MNHEY and CDR2 SMNVEV (reference sequence). Between the trimmed V and J ends, which lost 7 bases and 0 bases, there was a span of 16 bases. The CDR3 has 16 amino acids. In DNA form, the CDR3 reads TGTGCCAGCACCCAAGGGGGACCCTATAGCAATCAGCCCCAGCATTTT. Translation gives CASTQGGPYSNQPQHF.